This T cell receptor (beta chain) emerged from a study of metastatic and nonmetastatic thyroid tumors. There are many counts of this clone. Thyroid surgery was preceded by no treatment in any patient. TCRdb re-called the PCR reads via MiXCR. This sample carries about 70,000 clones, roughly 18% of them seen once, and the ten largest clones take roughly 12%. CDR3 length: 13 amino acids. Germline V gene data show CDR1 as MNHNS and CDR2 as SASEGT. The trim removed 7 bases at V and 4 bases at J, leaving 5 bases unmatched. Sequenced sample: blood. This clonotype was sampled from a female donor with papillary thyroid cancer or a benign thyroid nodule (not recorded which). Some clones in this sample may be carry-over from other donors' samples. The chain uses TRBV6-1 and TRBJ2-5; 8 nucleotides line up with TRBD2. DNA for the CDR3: TGTGCCAGCATCACTAGCGGCATAGAGACCCAGTACTTC. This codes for CASITSGIETQYF.